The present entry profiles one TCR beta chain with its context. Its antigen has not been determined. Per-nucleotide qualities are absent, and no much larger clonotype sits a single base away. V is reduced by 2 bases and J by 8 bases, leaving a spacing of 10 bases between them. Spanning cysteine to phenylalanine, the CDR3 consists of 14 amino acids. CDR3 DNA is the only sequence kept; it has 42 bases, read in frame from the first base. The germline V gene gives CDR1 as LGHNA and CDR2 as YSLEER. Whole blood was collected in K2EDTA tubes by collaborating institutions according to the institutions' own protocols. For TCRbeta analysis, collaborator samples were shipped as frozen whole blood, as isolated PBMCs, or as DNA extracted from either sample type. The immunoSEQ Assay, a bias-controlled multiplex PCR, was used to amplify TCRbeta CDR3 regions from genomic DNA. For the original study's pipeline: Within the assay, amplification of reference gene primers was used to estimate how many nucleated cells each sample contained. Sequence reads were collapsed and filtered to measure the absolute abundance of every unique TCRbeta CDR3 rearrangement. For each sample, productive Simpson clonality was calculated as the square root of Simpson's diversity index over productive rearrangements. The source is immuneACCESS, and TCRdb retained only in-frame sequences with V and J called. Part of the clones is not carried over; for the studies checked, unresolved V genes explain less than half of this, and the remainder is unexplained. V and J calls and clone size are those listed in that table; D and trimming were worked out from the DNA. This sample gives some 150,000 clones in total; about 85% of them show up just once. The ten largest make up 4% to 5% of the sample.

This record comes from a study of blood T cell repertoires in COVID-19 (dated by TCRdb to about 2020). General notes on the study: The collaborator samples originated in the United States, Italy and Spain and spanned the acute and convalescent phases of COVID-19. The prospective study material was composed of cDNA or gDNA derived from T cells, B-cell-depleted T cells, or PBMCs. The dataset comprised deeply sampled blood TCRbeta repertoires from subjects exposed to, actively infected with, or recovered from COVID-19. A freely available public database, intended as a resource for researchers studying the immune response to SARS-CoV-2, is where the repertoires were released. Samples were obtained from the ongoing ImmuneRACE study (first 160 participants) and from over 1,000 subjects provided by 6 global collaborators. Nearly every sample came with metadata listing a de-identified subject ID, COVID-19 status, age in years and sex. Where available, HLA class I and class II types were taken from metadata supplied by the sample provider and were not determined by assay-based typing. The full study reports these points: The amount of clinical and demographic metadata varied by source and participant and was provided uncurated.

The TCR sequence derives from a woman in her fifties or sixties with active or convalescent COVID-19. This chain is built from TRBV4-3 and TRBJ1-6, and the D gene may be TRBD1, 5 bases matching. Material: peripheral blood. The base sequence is TGCGCCAGCAGCCAATACCCCAGGGATTCACCCCTCCACTTT. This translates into CASSQYPRDSPLHF.